What follows is one T cell receptor (beta chain) and its context. Antigen unknown. V lost 3 bases and J lost 14, with 14 bases in between. There are 12 residues in the CDR3. In germline, CDR1 is MRHNA, CDR2 SNTAGT. This entry is derived from a study of OX40 agonist ivuxolimab in advanced cancers. Study information: Previous treatment with anti-PD-1, anti-PD-L1 or anti-CTLA-4 therapy was allowed; about 44% had received some.

The protocol was immunoSEQ multiplex PCR, while the TCRdb copy is restricted to in-frame clones and leaves out a portion. The sample has roughly 77,000 clones; roughly 80% are singletons. Study-wide results and caveats: Certain nonresponders likewise exhibited a low normalized T-cell clonal expansion.

The origin of this receptor is an adult with an advanced solid tumor such as melanoma, head and neck, liver or kidney cancer. The input for sequencing was CD4+ or CD8+ T cells sorted from blood, taken in a trial of the OX40 agonist ivuxolimab. The chain is built from TRBV6-4 and TRBJ2-1; D is undetermined. The CDR3 sequence is CASSEPRLSKFF. The CDR3, as DNA: TGTGCCAGCAGTGAGCCACGGTTGAGCAAGTTCTTC.